The 10 T cell receptor beta chains listed next were all sequenced from one sample in a study of T cells in Graves' hyperthyroidism and ophthalmopathy. Amplified regions were TCR beta CDR3 sequences from RNA transcripts. Carried out on the TCR CDR3, a first-round RT-PCR used the HTBI primer set. One entry per CDR3 protein results from TCRdb running MiXCR on the multiplex PCR reads. The sample holds nearly 600,000 distinct CDR3 sequences, about 15% seen once. Specimen: blood. These receptors all come from a woman younger than 45 with Graves' hyperthyroidism that later progressed to Graves' ophthalmopathy.

This clonotype came up many times. The rearrangement uses TRBV6-2 or TRBV6-3 and TRBJ2-7; maybe TRBD2 (5 bases). The CDR3 is 14 amino acids. Germline CDR1 MNHEY, CDR2 SVGEGT. The germline V and J ends were trimmed by 0 bases and 3 bases, with 9 bases remaining between them. Written as DNA, the CDR3 is TGTGCCAGCAGTTACTCCGGCGGGCGCTACGAGCAGTACTTC. It specifies CASSYSGGRYEQYF.

This chain joins TRBV27 and TRBJ2-7; TRBD2 aligns across 7 bases. The CDR3 has 14 amino acids. CDR1 MNHEY and CDR2 SMNVEV come from the germline V gene (reference sequence). V was pared by 6 bases and J by 1 base, with 6 bases of the junction left unmatched. The CDR3 is CASRRSGDSYEQYF. The CDR3 coding sequence is TGTGCCAGCAGACGAAGCGGGGATTCCTACGAGCAGTACTTC.

The chain carries TRBV5-6 and TRBJ2-3; D is uncertain. The CDR3 consists of 12 residues. The germline CDR1 and CDR2 sequences are SGHDT and YYEEEE. Trimming shortened V by 3 bases and J by 10 bases, and 12 bases separated the two germline ends. The CDR3: CASSSTVPAQYF. CDR3 in DNA: TGTGCCAGCAGCTCGACGGTCCCGGCGCAGTATTTT. Looking up the rest from reference TRBV5-6 and TRBJ2-3 gives the full variable domain: DAGVTQSPTHLIKTRGQQVTLRCSPKSGHDTVSWYQQALGQGPQFIFQYYEEEERQRGNFPDRFSGHQFPNYSSELNVNALLLGDSALYLCASSSTVPAQYFGPGTRLTVL.

This clonotype was picked up one time. V is TRBV4-1 and J is TRBJ2-7; D is possibly TRBD1 (5 bases). This CDR3 is 15 amino acids long. The ends were cut back, 2 bases at V and 2 bases at J, with 13 bases in the middle. Looked up from germline, CDR1 is MGHRA and CDR2 is YSYEKL. The CDR3 spells CASSQSGSGPYEQYF. The CDR3 DNA follows: TGCGCCAGCAGCCAAAGTGGTTCAGGGCCCTACGAGCAGTACTTC.

To note about this clonotype: It is likely a read error, because the conserved phenylalanine at the end of the CDR3 is missing. V usage is TRBV20-1 and J usage is TRBJ2-1, with TRBD2 matching over 7 bases. The CDR3 consists of 14 residues. Germline assignment: CDR1 DFQATT and CDR2 SNEGSKA (reference sequence). V shed 3 bases and J 7 bases; nucleotides not matched to a gene: 9. The CDR3 region has the DNA TGCAGTGCTAGCGGGAGGACCTCTGAGAATGAGCAGTTCTCC. Residues: CSASGRTSENEQFS.

This clonotype showed up many times. V gene TRBV19 combines with J gene TRBJ2-7, with D maybe TRBD2 (5 bases). This CDR3 region has 13 residues. The V gene's germline CDR1 is LNHDA and CDR2 SQIVND (reference sequence). V lost 3 bases to trimming and J lost 5 bases, with 11 bases between them. The CDR3 nucleotides read TGTGCCAGTAGTATGTCGCGGGCCCACGAGCAGTACTTC. Its translation is CASSMSRAHEQYF.

This clonotype has a handful of counts. This may be a read error, as it is one base from a much larger clone. The chain is built from TRBV3-1 and TRBJ1-6; 7 bases are shared with TRBD1. This CDR3 spans 18 amino acids. Germline lookup yields CDR1 LGHDT and CDR2 YNNKEL (reference sequence). V was clipped by 4 bases and J by 10 bases; unmatched bases: 19. CDR3 residues: CASSPRRAQGTAESPLHF. CDR3 sequence (DNA): TGTGCCAGCAGCCCCCGGAGGGCCCAGGGGACAGCCGAATCACCCCTCCACTTT.

This clonotype was counted many times. The chain is built from TRBV12-3 or TRBV12-4 and TRBJ2-7; 8 nucleotides agree with TRBD1. Unmatched junction bases numbered 12, after V lost 6 bases and J lost 5 bases. This CDR3 region has 15 residues. For the CDR3, the DNA is TGTGCCAGCAGCACCGACAGGGGCATGGTGAACGAGCAGTACTTC. Translated: CASSTDRGMVNEQYF.

This clonotype came up many times. The rearrangement joins TRBV18 to TRBJ1-1; D is unresolved. The V end was cut by 1 base, the J end by 0 bases, with 18 bases between. The CDR3 loop spans 18 amino acids. CDR1 and CDR2 (germline): KGHSH, LQKENI. The CDR3 DNA follows: TGTGCCAGCTCACCACTTTATTCGGAGGAGAGCATGAACACTGAAGCTTTCTTT. It yields the protein CASSPLYSEESMNTEAFF.

This clonotype was counted ten times or more. V gene TRBV5-1 combines with J gene TRBJ2-7; the D gene is possibly TRBD1 (6 bases). CDR1 is SGHRS, CDR2 YFSETQ, per germline. V was shortened by 7 bases and J by 2 bases, with 13 bases between the two germline ends. The CDR3 sequence is 13 residues long. CDR3 in amino acids: CASSRTAAYEQYF. The CDR3 DNA is TGCGCCAGCTCCCGGACAGCCGCCTACGAGCAGTACTTC.